A selection of T cell receptor beta chains follows, all from one sample in a study of regulatory T cells in long-lasting Graves disease. In TCRdb, the multiplex PCR reads were re-called with MiXCR into one record per CDR3 protein. The table lists approximately 690,000 distinct CDR3 sequences, 25% to 30% of them singletons. The sample in question was peripheral blood mononuclear cells (PBMCs), obtained when the disease was refractory, from a patient treated with antithyroid drugs. All receptors derive from a female donor with Graves disease. The CDR3 runs from the conserved cysteine through the conserved F or W. D genes are given only for firm matches. Not all rows give a size; the values are once, few, many and, for expanded clones, a class.

v_gene,d_gene,j_gene,abundance,CDR3aa,CDR3nt
TRBV6-1,TRBD1,TRBJ1-5,.,CASSAGTGRWQPQHF,TGTGCCAGCAGCGCCGGGACAGGGCGTTGGCAGCCCCAGCATTTT
TRBV5-4,TRBD1,TRBJ1-6,few,CASSFDRGYSPLHF,TGTGCCAGCAGCTTTGACAGGGGGTATTCACCCCTCCACTTT
TRBV27,.,TRBJ1-1,few,CASSPLTQGPEAFF,TGTGCCAGCAGTCCACTCACACAGGGACCAGAAGCTTTCTTT
TRBV10-3,TRBD1,TRBJ2-3,.,CAISGTAGAETSDTQYF,TGTGCCATCAGCGGGACAGCTGGCGCAGAGACCTCAGATACGCAGTATTTT
TRBV28,TRBD1,TRBJ1-2,.,CASSQTPPTGAGYTF,TGTGCCAGCAGCCAGACCCCCCCCACAGGGGCCGGCTACACCTTC
TRBV7-9,.,TRBJ2-5,few,CASSGGRWETQYF,TGTGCCAGCAGCGGCGGAAGATGGGAGACCCAGTACTTC
TRBV12-3/TRBV12-4,.,TRBJ1-1,.,CASSLSDHRVNTEAFF,TGTGCCAGCAGTTTATCAGACCACAGGGTCAACACTGAAGCTTTCTTT
TRBV20-1,TRBD1,TRBJ1-2,few,CSALLPGQAPHYGYTF,TGCAGTGCTCTCCTCCCAGGACAGGCCCCTCACTATGGCTACACCTTC
TRBV6-1,.,TRBJ1-1,.,CARSENEGWGTEAFF,TGTGCCCGCAGTGAAAATGAGGGGTGGGGCACTGAAGCTTTCTTT
TRBV7-2,TRBD1,TRBJ1-2,few,CASSRQGGVDGYTF,TGTGCCAGCAGTCGACAGGGCGGAGTTGATGGCTACACCTTC
TRBV2,.,TRBJ2-7,many,CARGMGSSYEQYF,TGTGCCAGGGGAATGGGGAGCTCCTACGAGCAGTACTTC
TRBV5-1,.,TRBJ2-2,.,CASSFEGGELFF,TGCGCCAGCAGCTTCGAGGGTGGGGAGCTGTTTTTT
TRBV28,.,TRBJ1-5,many,CASTWLGDSNQPQHF,TGTGCCAGCACCTGGCTGGGGGATAGCAATCAGCCCCAGCATTTT
TRBV6-1,TRBD2,TRBJ2-4,few,CATAGVTKNIQYF,TGTGCCACGGCGGGAGTAACCAAAAACATTCAGTACTTC
TRBV15,.,TRBJ1-5,few,CATSRGEQRNQPQHF,TGTGCCACCAGCAGAGGGGAACAGCGCAATCAGCCCCAGCATTTT
TRBV9,.,TRBJ1-1,.,CASSVGGHFVGNTEAFF,TGTGCCAGCAGCGTAGGTGGACACTTCGTAGGGAACACTGAAGCTTTCTTT
TRBV19,.,TRBJ1-1,.,CASSMGPMNTEAFF,TGTGCCAGTAGTATGGGACCGATGAACACTGAGGCTTTCTTT
TRBV2,.,TRBJ1-2,many,CASSEYGIYGYTF,TGTGCCAGCAGTGAATATGGGATCTATGGCTACACCTTC
TRBV5-1,.,TRBJ1-1,many,CASRLNQDTEAFF,TGCGCCAGCAGGCTGAATCAAGACACTGAAGCTTTCTTT
TRBV24-1,TRBD2,TRBJ2-1,.,CATGKAGGNEQFF,TGTGCCACCGGGAAAGCGGGAGGGAATGAGCAGTTCTTC
TRBV7-2,TRBD1,TRBJ1-2,.,CASSYTGDLSGYTF,TGTGCCAGCAGCTACACAGGGGATTTGTCTGGCTACACCTTC
TRBV6-1,.,TRBJ1-2,many,CASSEAGNYGYTF,TGTGCCAGCAGTGAAGCGGGTAACTATGGCTACACCTTC
TRBV20-1,.,TRBJ2-7,.,CSASFEVSSSYEQYF,TGCAGTGCTTCTTTTGAAGTCTCATCGTCCTACGAGCAGTACTTC
TRBV28,TRBD1,TRBJ1-5,many,CASTQTGGNQPQHF,TGTGCCAGCACCCAAACAGGGGGCAATCAGCCCCAGCATTTT
TRBV20-1,.,TRBJ1-5,.,CSARVTDSNQPQHF,TGCAGTGCTAGGGTGACAGATAGCAATCAGCCCCAGCATTTT
TRBV12-5,.,TRBJ1-6,.,CASGDGHYNSPLHF,TGTGCTAGTGGGGACGGACACTATAATTCACCCCTCCACTTT
TRBV14,.,TRBJ1-2,once,CASSQGLGSDYGYTF,TGTGCCAGCAGCCAAGGGCTGGGGTCGGACTATGGCTACACCTTC